Following are 19 T cell receptor beta chains from one sample sequenced in a study of T cells in Graves' hyperthyroidism and ophthalmopathy. Amplified TCR beta CDR3 regions derived from RNA transcripts. Initially, a first-round RT-PCR of the TCR CDR3 employed the HTBI primer set. From the multiplex PCR reads, TCRdb called clonotypes with MiXCR, one entry per CDR3 protein. The data show around 600,000 distinct CDR3 sequences, 12% to 15% seen once. Sequencing input: blood. Receptors were obtained from a woman younger than 35 with Graves' ophthalmopathy.

The rearrangement uses TRBV6-4 and TRBJ1-6; possibly TRBD1 for D (6 bases). With 4 bases removed from V and 6 bases from J, the gap between germline ends came to 16 bases. The CDR3 extends over 16 amino acids. CDR1 and CDR2 from the germline V gene are MRHNA and SNTAGT. CDR3 DNA: TGTGCCAGCAGTGCGTCAGGGGCGCGGGGTAATTCACCCCTCCACTTT. Its protein is CASSASGARGNSPLHF.

This clonotype was found many times. The gene calls are TRBV20-1 and TRBJ2-3, with D unclear. The CDR3 has 12 amino acids. In germline, CDR1 is DFQATT, CDR2 SNEGSKA (reference sequence). With 6 bases removed from V and 3 bases from J, the gap between germline ends came to 10 bases. In DNA form, the CDR3 reads TGCAGTGCCAGAACCCGTACAGATACGCAGTATTTT. It codes for CSARTRTDTQYF.

This clonotype appeared many times. This CDR3 is CASRTGEGYSNQPQHF. The CDR3 DNA sequence: TGTGCCAGCAGGACAGGGGAGGGTTATAGCAATCAGCCCCAGCATTTT. The chain is built from TRBV28 and TRBJ1-5, with 8 bases that match TRBD1. Germline V gene lookup returns CDR1 MDHEN and CDR2 SYDVKM. CDR3 size: 16 residues. The ends lost 6 bases at V and 0 bases at J; junction bases unmatched: 7. The full variable domain, in which reference TRBV28 and TRBJ1-5 provide the parts outside the CDR3, is DVKVTQSSRYLVKRTGEKVFLECVQDMDHENMFWYRQDPGLGLRLIYFSYDVKMKEKGDIPEGYSVSREKKERFSLILESASTNQTSMYLCASRTGEGYSNQPQHFGDGTRLSIL.

This clonotype showed up many times. This sequence joins TRBV24-1 and TRBJ2-1; 9 bases fit TRBD1. CDR1 is KGHDR and CDR2 is SFDVKD in the germline V gene. This CDR3 is built from 16 residues. V shed 4 bases and J 6 bases; nucleotides not matched to a gene: 9. The CDR3 loop reads CATSERGQGIGNEQFF. The CDR3 nucleotides are TGTGCCACCAGTGAGAGGGGACAGGGAATCGGCAATGAGCAGTTCTTC.

Concerning this clonotype: A much larger clone differs by one base, so this may be a read error. Because the CDR3 is missing its conserved closing phenylalanine or tryptophan, this is likely a read error. The chain joins TRBV7-9 to TRBJ2-7, with D possibly matching TRBD1 (6 bases). Trimming stripped 4 bases from V and 6 bases from J, with 13 bases between. CDR1 SEHNR and CDR2 FQNEAQ come from the germline V gene (reference sequence). The CDR3 extends over 13 amino acids. For the CDR3, the DNA is TGTGCCAGCAGCTCGCAGGGGCTGGCCGAGCAGTACATC. This codes for CASSSQGLAEQYI.

This clonotype was picked up many times. This rearrangement joins TRBV6-1 to TRBJ1-1; unclear D gene. The CDR3 consists of 14 residues. CDR1 is MNHNS, CDR2 SASEGT, per germline. Trimming left V 8 bases short and J 1 base short, with 14 bases between. This chain's CDR3 is CASSRLSRNTEAFF. For the CDR3, the DNA is TGTGCCAGCTCCCGGCTATCTAGGAACACTGAAGCTTTCTTT.

This clonotype showed up just a few times. DNA of the CDR3: TGTGCCAGCAGTTTGAGACACGGAAACACCGGGGAGCTGTTTTTT. Translating gives CASSLRHGNTGELFF. The chain couples TRBV12-3 or TRBV12-4 to TRBJ2-2, with D hard to call. Trimming shortened V by 3 bases and J by 2 bases, and 10 bases separated the two germline ends. The CDR3 totals 15 residues.

The chain recombines TRBV20-1 with TRBJ2-1; D call uncertain. Trimming took off 6 bases at V and 8 bases at J, with 17 bases between the two ends. The CDR3 has 13 amino acids. Germline CDR1 and CDR2: DFQATT and SNEGSKA (reference sequence). CDR3 in DNA: TGCAGTGCCCAGGACGCGCCGCTGGATGAGCAGTTCTTC. Amino acids: CSAQDAPLDEQFF.

This clonotype has at least ten counts. This chain connects TRBV6-1 to TRBJ2-5; D may be TRBD1 or TRBD2 (5 bases each). Germline assignment: CDR1 MNHNS and CDR2 SASEGT. This CDR3 has 14 amino acids. Between the trimmed V and J ends, which lost 5 bases and 1 base, there was a span of 11 bases. CDR3 region: CASSYRTPQETQYF. The CDR3 DNA reads TGTGCCAGCAGTTACAGGACTCCCCAAGAGACCCAGTACTTC.

In its sample, this clonotype was seen a few times. The rearrangement uses TRBV19 and TRBJ2-1; D is unresolved. This CDR3 spans 14 amino acids. Trimming removed 0 bases at V and 4 bases at J, with 7 bases between. Per the germline V gene, CDR1 is LNHDA and CDR2 is SQIVND (reference sequence). CDR3 in amino acids: CASSIDAFYNEQFF. For the CDR3, the DNA is TGTGCCAGTAGTATAGATGCATTTTACAATGAGCAGTTCTTC.

This clonotype was picked up many times. The V and J genes are TRBV7-3 and TRBJ2-7, with 11 bases matching TRBD1. This CDR3 contains 15 residues. Trimming took 5 bases from V and 6 from J; bases not matched to a gene: 9. The V gene's germline CDR1 is SGHTA and CDR2 FQGTGA. The CDR3 coding sequence is TGTGCCAGCAGCCCCGGGACAGGGGGGGTCACCGAGCAGTACTTC. Its translation is CASSPGTGGVTEQYF.

This clonotype appeared many times. The chain combines TRBV11-1 with TRBJ2-3; D might be TRBD2 (6 bases). Trimming removed 4 bases from V and 1 base from J, with 15 bases in between. The CDR3 loop spans 16 amino acids. Per germline, CDR1 SGHAT and CDR2 FQDESV (reference sequence). The DNA of the CDR3 is TGTGCCAGCAGCTCCTACTTTAGCGGCGGCACAGATACGCAGTATTTT. Its translation is CASSSYFSGGTDTQYF. The full variable domain, with the rest looked up from reference TRBV11-1 and TRBJ2-3, is EAEVAQSPRYKITEKSQAVAFWCDPISGHATLYWYRQILGQGPELLVQFQDESVVDDSQLPKDRFSAERLKGVDSTLKIQPAELGDSAMYLCASSSYFSGGTDTQYFGPGTRLTVL.

The sample holds a few counts of this clonotype. J is TRBJ2-1 and V is TRBV9, with D unresolved. Trimming took off 0 bases at V and 0 bases at J, with 10 bases between the two ends. CDR1 is SGDLS, CDR2 YYNGEE, per germline. The CDR3 covers 16 residues. This CDR3 is CASSVASSSSYNEQFF. The CDR3 nucleotides read TGTGCCAGCAGCGTAGCCAGCTCGAGCTCCTACAATGAGCAGTTCTTC.

In its sample, this clonotype was seen many times. The chain employs TRBV7-8 and TRBJ2-5; TRBD2 agrees at 7 bases. Germline V gene data show CDR1 as SGHVS and CDR2 as FQNEAQ. This CDR3 spans 16 amino acids. Trimming at V came to 1 base and at J to 0 bases, leaving 5 bases not matched to a gene. The CDR3 spells CASSLEPSGNQETQYF. The CDR3 DNA follows: TGTGCCAGCAGCTTAGAGCCTAGCGGAAACCAAGAGACCCAGTACTTC.

The CDR3 bases are TGCGCCAGCAGCTCAACTGCCTCCCCCGAAGAGACCCAGTACTTC. This gives the protein CASSSTASPEETQYF. V usage is TRBV5-1 and J usage is TRBJ2-5; D is uncertain. The V end was cut by 3 bases, the J end by 3 bases, with 15 bases between. Germline values: CDR1 SGHRS, CDR2 YFSETQ. The CDR3 spans 15 residues.

The genes are TRBV7-2 and TRBJ2-7; 8 bases agree with TRBD1. Germline V CDR1 and CDR2: SGHTA, FQGNSA. Germline trimming cut 4 bases from V and 2 bases from J; bases unmatched to any gene: 10. The length of the CDR3 is 16 residues. The CDR3 nucleotides read TGTGCCAGCAGCTATGCCGGCAGGGGGCTTCCCTACGAGCAGTACTTC. Translation gives CASSYAGRGLPYEQYF.

This clonotype was observed at least ten times. The genes are TRBV28 and TRBJ2-3; 11 positions match TRBD2. The ends lost 2 bases at V and 6 bases at J; junction bases unmatched: 10. The CDR3 is made up of 17 amino acids. Germline CDR1 reads MDHEN; CDR2 reads SYDVKM. CDR3 nucleotide sequence: TGTGCCAGCAGTTTAGTGGTAGCGGGAGGGCCACGGGATACGCAGTATTTT. Its protein product is CASSLVVAGGPRDTQYF.

This clonotype was detected ten times or more. V gene TRBV6-2 or TRBV6-3 combines with J gene TRBJ1-5; TRBD1 aligns across 11 bases. This CDR3 spans 15 amino acids. Germline assignment: CDR1 MNHEY and CDR2 SVGEGT. With V trimmed by 5 bases and J by 6 bases, 6 bases remained unmatched. The CDR3 reads CASSASDRGLQPQHF. The CDR3 nucleotides are TGTGCCAGCAGTGCCTCGGACAGGGGGCTTCAGCCCCAGCATTTT.

The rearrangement uses TRBV19 and TRBJ1-3; D ambiguous. This CDR3 spans 11 amino acids. Germline V lookup: CDR1 LNHDA, CDR2 SQIVND (reference sequence). V dropped 6 bases and J dropped 10 bases, with 10 bases sitting between them. CDR3 sequence reads: CASSLVRTIYF. In nucleotides, the CDR3 is TGTGCCAGTAGCCTCGTTCGGACCATATATTTT.